This T cell receptor (beta chain) emerged from a study of blood T cell repertoires in COVID-19. Study overall: Some COVID-19 samples were acute and others convalescent; all came from the United States, Italy and Spain. PBMCs, B-cell-depleted T cells, or T cells were the source of the cDNA or gDNA that made up the material.

Original methodology: How many nucleated cells were present was estimated from reference gene primer amplification. Some clones are missing from TCRdb's copy, which holds only in-frame ones; the method was immunoSEQ multiplex PCR. V and J calls and clone size are as listed in that table; D and trimming were resolved from the DNA. This table holds about 160,000 clones, more than 60% found once. The TCR sequence derives from a man aged 65 to 85 with acute or convalescent COVID-19. Sequencing was performed on peripheral blood.

The CDR3 nucleotides are TGCGCCAGCAGCTTGGACGAGAATGAGCAGTTCTTC. Protein: CASSLDENEQFF. The chain uses TRBV5-1 and TRBJ2-1; D gene unclear. Trimming pared 0 bases from V and 7 bases from J, leaving 5 bases between. The germline CDR1 and CDR2 sequences are SGHRS and YFSETQ. The CDR3 has 12 amino acids.